This TCR beta chain was recovered during a study of CD8 T cells in Susac syndrome. Reverse transcription of roughly 0.5 to 1 ug RNA was carried out with random hexamers. A multiplex approach, immunoSEQ multiplex PCR, amplified TCR beta CDR3 across 54 Vbeta and 13 Jbeta. Each CDR3 protein is one row after TCRdb ran MiXCR on the immunoSEQ multiplex PCR reads. This table has about 150,000 distinct CDR3 sequences, about 94% appearing once. Trimming removed 4 bases at V and 2 bases at J, with 6 bases between. CDR1 GTSNPN and CDR2 SVGIG come from the germline V gene (reference sequence). The CDR3 length is 12 residues. Points from the study as a whole: The authors acknowledged that the study's TCR sequencing and HLA analysis involved relatively few individuals.

Comments on this clonotype: Its antigen remains unknown.

Sequences were obtained from CD8+ T cells from PBMCs. This TCR came from a human donor with multiple sclerosis. This chain uses TRBV30 with TRBJ1-5; D is uncertain. The chain's CDR3 is CAWTDGNQPQHF. CDR3 DNA: TGTGCCTGGACAGACGGCAATCAGCCCCAGCATTTT.